The 5 T cell receptor beta chains presented below share a single source sample, sequenced in a study of CD8 T cells in ankylosing spondylitis. TCRdb recomputed calls from the 5' RACE reads with MiXCR, one row per CDR3 protein. The table includes 250,000 or so distinct CDR3 sequences, 20% to 30% detected once. Sequenced material: blood, either unsorted or a sorted T cell fraction (not recorded which). Source of these receptors: a male donor with ankylosing spondylitis or in good health (not recorded which).

This clonotype was recorded many times. V and J are TRBV7-2 and TRBJ2-3; TRBD2 matches at 7 bases. From germline, CDR1 is SGHTA and CDR2 FQGNSA. The junction had 3 bases not matched to a gene; V was cut back by 5 bases and J by 4 bases. This CDR3 region has 13 residues. CDR3 nucleotides: TGTGCCAGCAGCCGGGGGGTGGCAGATACGCAGTATTTT. Translated, it gives CASSRGVADTQYF. Variable domain in full (rest from reference TRBV7-2 and TRBJ2-3): GAGVSQSPSNKVTEKGKDVELRCDPISGHTALYWYRQSLGQGLEFLIYFQGNSAPDKSGLPSDRFSAERTGGSVSTLTIQRTQQEDSAVYLCASSRGVADTQYFGPGTRLTVL.

This chain connects TRBV5-1 to TRBJ2-5; D is possibly TRBD2 (5 bases). The V and J ends lost 2 bases and 1 base respectively, with 12 bases between them. There are 15 residues in the CDR3. Germline CDR1 is SGHRS and CDR2 is YFSETQ. CDR3: CASSFGIALQETQYF. The CDR3 region has the DNA TGCGCCAGCAGCTTCGGGATAGCCCTCCAAGAGACCCAGTACTTC.

The CDR3 nucleotides are TGTGCCAGCAGTGGACTGGGAACAGATACGCAGTATTTT. Translation: CASSGLGTDTQYF. The gene calls are TRBV6-1 and TRBJ2-3; D not resolved. CDR1 and CDR2 (germline): MNHNS, SASEGT. Trimming left V 4 bases short and J 3 bases short, with 8 bases between. The CDR3 has 13 amino acids.

The J gene is TRBJ2-7, the V gene TRBV6-5; possibly TRBD1 or TRBD2 for D (5 bases each). Germline CDR1 reads MNHEY; CDR2 reads SVGAGI. The CDR3 runs 15 residues. The V end was cut by 2 bases, the J end by 0 bases, with 11 bases between. CDR3: CASSYGTVGSYEQYF. Written as DNA, the CDR3 is TGTGCCAGCAGTTACGGGACGGTGGGCTCCTACGAGCAGTACTTC.

This clonotype was seen repeatedly, ten times or more. CDR3 in amino acids: CATRDTAYTF. The CDR3 DNA is TGTGCCACCCGGGACACGGCCTACACCTTC. The V and J genes are TRBV10-3 and TRBJ1-2; tentatively, D is TRBD1 (6 bases). CDR3 length: 10 amino acids. V gave up 10 bases and J gave up 10 bases, with 13 bases separating them. Germline V gene lookup returns CDR1 ENHRY and CDR2 SYGVKD.